This T cell receptor beta chain was documented in a study of T-cell memory formation after mild COVID-19. Each CDR3 protein gets one entry after TCRdb re-called the 5' RACE reads with MiXCR. The table shows 200,000 to 250,000 distinct CDR3 sequences, with approximately 10% occurring only once. Regarding the study as a whole: For second-wave clones that peaked at day 37, SARS-CoV-2 specificity went unverified.

This clonotype was observed a few times. Antigen: not known. The CDR3 covers 13 residues. Germline CDR1 and CDR2: MNHEY and SVGAGI. Trimming took 6 bases from V and 8 from J, leaving 13 bases between them. This TCR derives from a man aged 18 to 30 who had mild COVID-19 (a few samples of this study predate the infection). Cell type and time point are not known. V gene TRBV6-5 combines with J gene TRBJ2-2, with TRBD2 as a possible D gene (5 bases). Specimen: PBMCs or a T cell subset sorted from them (not recorded which). CDR3 sequence (DNA): TGTGCCAGCAGCTCCGGGGTGGCGGGGGAGCTGTTTTTT. Translated, it gives CASSSGVAGELFF.